The 9 T cell receptor beta chains presented below share a single source sample, sequenced in a study of cytomegalovirus exposure and HLA in healthy donors. The study ran its PCR with 60 Vbeta and 13 Jbeta primers. The method was immunoSEQ multiplex PCR; TCRdb's version includes in-frame clones alone and lacks a portion of them. Of around 250,000 clones in the sample, approximately 82% were seen once. The material sequenced was PBMCs. The receptors derive from a woman aged 55 to 70 in good health and CMV-seropositive.

The V gene is TRBV5-1, the J gene TRBJ1-2; 9 positions agree with TRBD1. Germline V lookup: CDR1 SGHRS, CDR2 YFSETQ. The V and J ends lost 6 bases and 4 bases, in that order; junction bases with no gene match: 13. The CDR3 has 16 residues. The CDR3 region has the DNA TGCGCCAGCACCCCCGGACAGGGGCCCGCACTCTATGGCTACACCTTC. This encodes CASTPGQGPALYGYTF.

In nucleotides, the CDR3 is TGTGCCAGCAGTTCGGGAAGGGTTGTAGAAGAGACCCAGTACTTC. This encodes CASSSGRVVEETQYF. The rearrangement links TRBV28 to TRBJ2-5; perhaps TRBD2 as D (5 bases). Trimming removed 4 bases at V and 3 bases at J, with 15 bases between. Germline V CDR1 and CDR2: MDHEN, SYDVKM. CDR3 length: 15 residues.

This chain joins TRBV27 and TRBJ2-5, with a tentative D call TRBD2 (6 bases). Trimming removed 0 bases from V and 5 bases from J, with 13 bases in between. Germline assignment: CDR1 MNHEY and CDR2 SMNVEV (reference sequence). The CDR3 is made up of 15 amino acids. CDR3 in amino acids: CASSLSFTSPETQYF. The CDR3 DNA follows: TGTGCCAGCAGTTTATCATTTACTAGCCCGGAGACCCAGTACTTC.

This chain uses TRBV7-3 with TRBJ2-3; perhaps TRBD1 as D (5 bases). Between the trimmed V and J ends, which lost 7 bases and 0 bases, there was a span of 14 bases. This CDR3 has 15 amino acids. Germline values: CDR1 SGHTA, CDR2 FQGTGA. This CDR3 is CASTLTGMSTDTQYF. CDR3 in DNA: TGTGCCAGCACTCTCACAGGAATGAGCACAGATACGCAGTATTTT. Drawing the rest from reference TRBV7-3 and TRBJ2-3, the complete variable domain is GAGVSQTPSNKVTEKGKYVELRCDPISGHTALYWYRQSLGQGPEFLIYFQGTGAADDSGLPNDRFFAVRPEGSVSTLKIQRTERGDSAVYLCASTLTGMSTDTQYFGPGTRLTVL.

In its sample, this clone was seen once. The V and J genes are TRBV19 and TRBJ2-7; possibly TRBD2 for D (5 bases). Trimming pared 1 base from V and 0 bases from J, leaving 10 bases between. This CDR3 spans 15 amino acids. Looked up from germline, CDR1 is LNHDA and CDR2 is SQIVND (reference sequence). The CDR3 DNA follows: TGTGCCAGTAGTATAGGACAAGGGAGCTCCTACGAGCAGTACTTC. The encoded protein is CASSIGQGSSYEQYF. Variable domain in full (rest from reference TRBV19 and TRBJ2-7): DGGITQSPKYLFRKEGQNVTLSCEQNLNHDAMYWYRQDPGQGLRLIYYSQIVNDFQKGDIAEGYSVSREKKESFPLTVTSAQKNPTAFYLCASSIGQGSSYEQYFGPGTRLTVT.

V is TRBV18 and J is TRBJ2-5; a possible D gene is TRBD1 (6 bases). The J call may be wrong; the DNA end is better matched by TRBJ2-7. Germline CDR1 and CDR2: KGHSH and LQKENI. CDR3 length: 16 residues. The CDR3 DNA is TGTGCCAGCTCACCACCGGTAACAGGGAGATCCTACGAGCAGTACTTC. It is translated as CASSPPVTGRSYEQYF.

This clone showed up just a few times. Distinct nucleotide sequences in the sample also encode this CDR3. J is TRBJ1-1 and V is TRBV18, with D perhaps TRBD1 (6 bases). This CDR3 has 13 residues. Trimming stripped 3 bases from V and 1 base from J, with 6 bases between. Germline-derived CDR1 and CDR2 are KGHSH and LQKENI. CDR3 bases: TGTGCCAGCTCACCGGGACAGAACACTGAAGCTTTCTTT. Translating it yields CASSPGQNTEAFF.

In its sample, this clone was seen once. The chain has TRBV9 and TRBJ1-1; D gene ambiguous. Germline values: CDR1 SGDLS, CDR2 YYNGEE. The CDR3 is 13 amino acids. Trimming pared 0 bases from V and 8 bases from J, leaving 11 bases between. CDR3 residues: CASSVGGVREAFF. The CDR3 coding sequence is TGTGCCAGCAGCGTAGGAGGCGTCCGAGAAGCTTTCTTT.

The chain carries TRBV10-3 and TRBJ1-2, with TRBD1 matching over 9 bases. The J segment lost 8 bases and the V segment lost 4 bases, leaving 8 bases of the junction unmatched. The CDR3 is made up of 14 amino acids. Looked up from germline, CDR1 is ENHRY and CDR2 is SYGVKD. The CDR3 nucleotides read TGTGCCATCAGTGGTTCGGGGACAGGGACGGGCTACACCTTC. It codes for CAISGSGTGTGYTF.